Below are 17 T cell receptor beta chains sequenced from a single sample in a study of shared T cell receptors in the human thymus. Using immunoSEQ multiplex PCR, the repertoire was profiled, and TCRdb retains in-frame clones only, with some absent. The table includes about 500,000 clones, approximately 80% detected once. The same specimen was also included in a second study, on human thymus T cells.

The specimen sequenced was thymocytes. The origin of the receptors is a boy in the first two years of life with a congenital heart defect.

DNA of the CDR3: TGTGCCAGCAGTTCGCACGGGACAGGGGGCGGCTCCTACAATGAGCAGTTCTTC. It codes for CASSSHGTGGGSYNEQFF. The chain couples TRBV27 to TRBJ2-1, with TRBD1 matching 12 bases. CDR3 length: 18 residues. From germline, CDR1 is MNHEY and CDR2 SMNVEV (reference sequence). Losses at the gene ends were 4 bases for V and 0 bases for J; bases not matched to a gene: 7.

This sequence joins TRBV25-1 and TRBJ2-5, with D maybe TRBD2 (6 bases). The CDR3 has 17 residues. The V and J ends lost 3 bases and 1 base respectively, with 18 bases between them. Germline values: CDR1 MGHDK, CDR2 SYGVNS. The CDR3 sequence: CASSEEGGGQFQETQYF. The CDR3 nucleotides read TGTGCCAGCAGTGAGGAGGGAGGAGGCCAGTTCCAAGAGACCCAGTACTTC.

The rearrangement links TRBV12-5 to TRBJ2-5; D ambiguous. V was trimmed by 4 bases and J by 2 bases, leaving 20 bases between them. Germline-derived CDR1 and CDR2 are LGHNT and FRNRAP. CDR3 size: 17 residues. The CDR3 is CASGWRLLATSQETQYF. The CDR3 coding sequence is TGTGCTAGTGGTTGGCGGTTACTCGCGACCAGTCAAGAGACCCAGTACTTC.

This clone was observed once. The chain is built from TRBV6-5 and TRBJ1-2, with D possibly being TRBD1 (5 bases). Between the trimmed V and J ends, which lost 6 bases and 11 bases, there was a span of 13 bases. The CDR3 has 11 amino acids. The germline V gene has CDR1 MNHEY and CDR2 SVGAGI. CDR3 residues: CASSHGGLYTF. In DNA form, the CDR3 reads TGTGCCAGCAGCCACGGGGGTCTGTACACCTTC.

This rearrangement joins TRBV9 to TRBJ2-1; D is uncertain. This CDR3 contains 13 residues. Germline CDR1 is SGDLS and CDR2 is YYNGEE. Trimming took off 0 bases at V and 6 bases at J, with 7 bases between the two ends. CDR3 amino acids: CASSVDGCNEQFF. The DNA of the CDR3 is TGTGCCAGCAGCGTAGATGGCTGCAATGAGCAGTTCTTC.

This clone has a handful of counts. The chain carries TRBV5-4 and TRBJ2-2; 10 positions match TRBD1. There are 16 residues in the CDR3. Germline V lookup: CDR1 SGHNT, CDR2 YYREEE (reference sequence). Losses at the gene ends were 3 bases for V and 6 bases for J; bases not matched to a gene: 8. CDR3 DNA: TGTGCCAGCAGCTGGAGGACAGGGGGTATCGCCGGGGAGCTGTTTTTT. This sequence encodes CASSWRTGGIAGELFF.

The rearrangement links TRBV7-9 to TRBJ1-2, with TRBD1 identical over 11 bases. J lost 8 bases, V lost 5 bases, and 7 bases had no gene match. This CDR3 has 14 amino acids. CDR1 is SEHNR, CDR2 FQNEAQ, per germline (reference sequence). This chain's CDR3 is CASSRTGGARGYTF. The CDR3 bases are TGTGCCAGCAGCCGGACAGGGGGCGCCCGGGGCTACACCTTC.

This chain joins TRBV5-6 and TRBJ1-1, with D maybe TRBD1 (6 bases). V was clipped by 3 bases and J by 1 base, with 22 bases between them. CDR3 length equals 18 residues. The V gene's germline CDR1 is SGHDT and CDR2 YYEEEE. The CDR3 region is CASSSSDDRKLWNTEAFF. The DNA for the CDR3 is TGTGCCAGCAGCTCTTCAGACGACAGGAAACTGTGGAACACTGAAGCTTTCTTT.

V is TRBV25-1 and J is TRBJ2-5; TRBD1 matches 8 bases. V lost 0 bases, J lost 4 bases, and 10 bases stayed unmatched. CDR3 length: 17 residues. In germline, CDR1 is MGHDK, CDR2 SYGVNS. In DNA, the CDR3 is TGTGCCAGCAGTGAATATCGCGGCAGGGGGCGAGGAGAGACCCAGTACTTC. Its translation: CASSEYRGRGRGETQYF.

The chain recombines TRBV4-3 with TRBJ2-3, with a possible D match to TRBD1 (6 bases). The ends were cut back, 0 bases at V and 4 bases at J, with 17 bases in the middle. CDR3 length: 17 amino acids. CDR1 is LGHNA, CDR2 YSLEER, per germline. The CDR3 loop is CASSQDKVDSLPDTQYF. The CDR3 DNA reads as TGCGCCAGCAGCCAAGACAAGGTGGACAGTCTCCCAGATACGCAGTATTTT.

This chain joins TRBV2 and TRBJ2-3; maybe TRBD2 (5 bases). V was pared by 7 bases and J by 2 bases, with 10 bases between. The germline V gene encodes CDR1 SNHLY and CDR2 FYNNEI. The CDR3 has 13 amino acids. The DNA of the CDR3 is TGTGCCAGCATAAGCGGAAACACAGATACGCAGTATTTT. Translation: CASISGNTDTQYF.

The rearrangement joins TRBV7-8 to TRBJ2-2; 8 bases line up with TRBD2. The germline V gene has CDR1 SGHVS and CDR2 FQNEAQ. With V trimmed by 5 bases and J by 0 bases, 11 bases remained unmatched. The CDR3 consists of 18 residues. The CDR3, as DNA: TGTGCCAGCAGCACACCGGGACTAGTTCCGGCGAACACCGGGGAGCTGTTTTTT. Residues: CASSTPGLVPANTGELFF.

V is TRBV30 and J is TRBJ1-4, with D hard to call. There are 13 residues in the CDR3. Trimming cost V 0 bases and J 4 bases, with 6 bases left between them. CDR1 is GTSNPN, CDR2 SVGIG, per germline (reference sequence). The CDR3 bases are TGTGCCTGGAGTGTACTCATTAATGAAAAACTGTTTTTT. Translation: CAWSVLINEKLFF. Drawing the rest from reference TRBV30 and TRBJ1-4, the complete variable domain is SQTIHQWPATLVQPVGSPLSLECTVEGTSNPNLYWYRQAAGRGLQLLFYSVGIGQISSEVPQNLSASRPQDRQFILSSKKLLLSDSGFYLCAWSVLINEKLFFGSGTQLSVL.

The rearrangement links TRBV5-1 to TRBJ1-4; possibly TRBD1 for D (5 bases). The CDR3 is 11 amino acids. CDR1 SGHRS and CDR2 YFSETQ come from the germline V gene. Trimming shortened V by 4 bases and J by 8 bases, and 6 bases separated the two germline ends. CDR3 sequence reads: CASSRGEKLFF. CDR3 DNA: TGCGCCAGCAGCAGGGGCGAAAAACTGTTTTTT. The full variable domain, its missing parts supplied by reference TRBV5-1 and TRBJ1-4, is KAGVTQTPRYLIKTRGQQVTLSCSPISGHRSVSWYQQTPGQGLQFLFEYFSETQRNKGNFPGRFSGRQFSNSRSEMNVSTLELGDSALYLCASSRGEKLFFGSGTQLSVL.

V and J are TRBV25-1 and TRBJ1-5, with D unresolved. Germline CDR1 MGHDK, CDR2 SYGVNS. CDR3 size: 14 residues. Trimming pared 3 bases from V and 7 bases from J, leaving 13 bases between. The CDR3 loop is CASSDQQHGQPQHF. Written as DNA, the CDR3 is TGTGCCAGCAGTGACCAACAGCATGGGCAGCCCCAGCATTTT.

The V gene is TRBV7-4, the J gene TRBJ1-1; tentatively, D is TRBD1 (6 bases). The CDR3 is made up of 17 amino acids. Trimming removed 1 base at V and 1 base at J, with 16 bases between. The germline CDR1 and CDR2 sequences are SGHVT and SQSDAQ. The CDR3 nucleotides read TGTGCCAGCAGCTTAGGGGTCGGCAGGGGCCAGAACACTGAAGCTTTCTTT. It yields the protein CASSLGVGRGQNTEAFF. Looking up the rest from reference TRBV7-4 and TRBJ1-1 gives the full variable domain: GAGVSQSPRYKVAKRGRDVALRCDSISGHVTLYWYRQTLGQGSEVLTYSQSDAQRDKSGRPSGRFSAERPERSVSTLKIQRTEQGDSAVYLCASSLGVGRGQNTEAFFGQGTRLTVV.

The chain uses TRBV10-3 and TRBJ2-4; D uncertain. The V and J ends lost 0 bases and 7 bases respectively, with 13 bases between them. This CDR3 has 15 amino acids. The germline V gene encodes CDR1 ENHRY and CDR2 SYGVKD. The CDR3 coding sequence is TGTGCCATCAGTGAGTCAGAACCCCCACAGAACATTCAGTACTTC. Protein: CAISESEPPQNIQYF.